This T cell receptor (beta chain) was recorded in a study of blood T cell repertoires in COVID-19. The wider study: Samples of COVID-19 (acute and convalescent) were obtained from the United States, Italy and Spain. The analysed material was cDNA or gDNA that came from T cells, B-cell-depleted T cells, or PBMCs.

As originally analysed: Estimation of nucleated cell counts was performed using reference gene primer amplification. Repertoires were generated with immunoSEQ multiplex PCR, while TCRdb's copy carries only in-frame clones and drops some. From that table come the V and J calls and clone size; the DNA was used to work out D and trimming. The data hold approximately 170,000 clones, with approximately 86% observed a single time. What was sequenced was peripheral blood. The clonotype comes from a man younger than 45 with acute or convalescent COVID-19.

The CDR3 is CASGLSDTEAFF. The CDR3 nucleotides read TGTGCTAGTGGTTTATCCGACACTGAAGCTTTCTTT. The V gene is TRBV12-5, the J gene TRBJ1-1; D ambiguous. The V end lost 3 bases, the J end lost 3 bases, and 5 bases lay between the germline ends. From germline, CDR1 is LGHNT and CDR2 FRNRAP. The CDR3 runs to 12 residues.